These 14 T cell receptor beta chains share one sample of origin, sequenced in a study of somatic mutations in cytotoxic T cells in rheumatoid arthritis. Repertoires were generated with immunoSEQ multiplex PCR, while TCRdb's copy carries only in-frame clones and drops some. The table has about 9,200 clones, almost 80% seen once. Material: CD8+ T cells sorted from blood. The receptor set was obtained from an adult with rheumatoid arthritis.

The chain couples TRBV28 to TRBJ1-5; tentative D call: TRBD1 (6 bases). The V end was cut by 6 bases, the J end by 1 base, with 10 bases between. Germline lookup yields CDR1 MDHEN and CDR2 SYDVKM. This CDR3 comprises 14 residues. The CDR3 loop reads CASREQGSNQPQHF. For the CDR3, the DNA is TGTGCCAGCAGGGAACAGGGCAGCAATCAGCCCCAGCATTTT.

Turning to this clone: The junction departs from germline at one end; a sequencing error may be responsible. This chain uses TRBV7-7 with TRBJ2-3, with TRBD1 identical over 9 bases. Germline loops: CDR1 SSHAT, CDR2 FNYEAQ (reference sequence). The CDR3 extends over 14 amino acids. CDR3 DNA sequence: TGTGCTAGCAGCCTCGGGACAGGGTTGGATACGCAGTATTTT. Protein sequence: CASSLGTGLDTQYF.

In DNA, the CDR3 is TGTGCCAGCAGTTTTTCGAGGCGGGACAGCTCCTATAATTCACCCCTCCACTTT. Translation: CASSFSRRDSSYNSPLHF. The J gene is TRBJ1-6, the V gene TRBV28; 7 bases fit TRBD1. Germline assignment: CDR1 MDHEN and CDR2 SYDVKM. V lost 3 bases to trimming and J lost 0 bases; unmatched junction nucleotides: 8. The CDR3 has 18 amino acids.

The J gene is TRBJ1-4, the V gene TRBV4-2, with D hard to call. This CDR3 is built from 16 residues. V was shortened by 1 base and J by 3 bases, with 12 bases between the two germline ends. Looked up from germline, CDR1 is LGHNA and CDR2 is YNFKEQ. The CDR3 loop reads CASSQGPTGSNEKLFF. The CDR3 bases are TGTGCCAGCAGCCAAGGACCGACGGGATCTAATGAAAAACTGTTTTTT.

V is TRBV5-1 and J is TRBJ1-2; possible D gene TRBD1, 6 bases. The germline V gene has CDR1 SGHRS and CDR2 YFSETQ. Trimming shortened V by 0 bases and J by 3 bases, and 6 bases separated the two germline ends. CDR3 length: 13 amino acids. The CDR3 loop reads CASSLAGDYGYTF. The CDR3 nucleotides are TGCGCCAGCAGCTTGGCAGGGGACTATGGCTACACCTTC.

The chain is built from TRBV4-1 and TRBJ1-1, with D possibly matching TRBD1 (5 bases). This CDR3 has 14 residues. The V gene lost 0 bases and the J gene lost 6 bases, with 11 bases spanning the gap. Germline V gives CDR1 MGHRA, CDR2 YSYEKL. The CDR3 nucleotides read TGCGCCAGCAGCCAAGATCTGTTGGGGCCTGAAGCTTTCTTT. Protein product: CASSQDLLGPEAFF.

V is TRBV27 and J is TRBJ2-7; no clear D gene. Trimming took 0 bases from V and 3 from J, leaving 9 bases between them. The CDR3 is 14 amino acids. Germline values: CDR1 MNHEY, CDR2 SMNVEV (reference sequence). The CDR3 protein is CASSLSVASYEQYF. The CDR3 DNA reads TGTGCCAGCAGTTTATCTGTGGCGAGCTACGAGCAGTACTTC.

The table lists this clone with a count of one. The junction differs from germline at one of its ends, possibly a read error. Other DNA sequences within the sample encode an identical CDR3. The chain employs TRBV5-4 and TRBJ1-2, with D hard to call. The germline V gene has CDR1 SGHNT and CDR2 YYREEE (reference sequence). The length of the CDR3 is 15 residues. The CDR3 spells CASSSRGSGRYGYTF. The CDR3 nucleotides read TGCGCCAGCAGCTCCCGAGGATCCGGGCGCTATGGCTACACCTTC. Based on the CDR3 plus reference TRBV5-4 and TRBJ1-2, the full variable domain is ETGVTQSPTHLIKTRGQQVTLRCSSQSGHNTVSWYQQALGQGPQFIFQYYREEENGRGNFPPRFSGLQFPNYSSELNVNALELDDSALYLCASSSRGSGRYGYTFGSGTRLTVV.

The CDR3 sequence is CSARESYEQYF. The CDR3 nucleotides read TGCAGTGCTAGAGAATCCTACGAGCAGTACTTC. This rearrangement joins TRBV20-1 to TRBJ2-7; D gene ambiguous. Trimming removed 0 bases at V and 1 base at J, with 1 base between. The CDR3 runs to 11 residues. CDR1 DFQATT and CDR2 SNEGSKA come from the germline V gene (reference sequence).

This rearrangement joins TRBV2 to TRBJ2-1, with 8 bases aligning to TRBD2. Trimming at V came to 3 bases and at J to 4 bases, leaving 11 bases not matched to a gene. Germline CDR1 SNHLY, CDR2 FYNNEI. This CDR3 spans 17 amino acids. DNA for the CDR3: TGTGCCAGCAGTGAGACGTTACGGGGGGGAGTATACAATGAGCAGTTCTTC. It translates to CASSETLRGGVYNEQFF.

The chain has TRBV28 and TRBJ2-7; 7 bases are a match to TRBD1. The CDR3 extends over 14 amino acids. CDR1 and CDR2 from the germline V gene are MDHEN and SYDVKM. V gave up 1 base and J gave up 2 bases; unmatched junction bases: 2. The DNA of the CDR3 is TGTGCCAGCAGTTTATACGGGACAGCCTACGAGCAGTACTTC. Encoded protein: CASSLYGTAYEQYF.

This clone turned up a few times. The CDR3 loop is CASQTTEPYNEQFF. The CDR3 coding sequence is TGCGCCAGCCAAACCACAGAGCCCTACAATGAGCAGTTCTTC. The V gene is TRBV5-1, the J gene TRBJ2-1, with D unclear. The CDR3 is 14 amino acids. Trimming shortened V by 7 bases and J by 2 bases, and 13 bases separated the two germline ends. Germline CDR1 reads SGHRS; CDR2 reads YFSETQ.

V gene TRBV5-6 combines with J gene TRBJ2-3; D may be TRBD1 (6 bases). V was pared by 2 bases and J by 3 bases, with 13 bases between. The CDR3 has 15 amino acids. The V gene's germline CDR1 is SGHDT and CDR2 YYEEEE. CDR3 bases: TGTGCCAGCAGCTTTGGATACAGGGAGACAGATACGCAGTATTTT. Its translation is CASSFGYRETDTQYF.

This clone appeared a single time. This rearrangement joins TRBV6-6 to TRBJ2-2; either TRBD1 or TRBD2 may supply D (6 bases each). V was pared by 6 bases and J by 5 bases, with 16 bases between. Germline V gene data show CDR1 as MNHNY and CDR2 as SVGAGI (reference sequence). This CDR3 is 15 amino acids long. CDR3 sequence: CASSEGGFRTGELFF. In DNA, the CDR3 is TGTGCCAGCAGCGAGGGGGGATTTCGTACCGGGGAGCTGTTTTTT.